The T cell receptor (beta chain) described here comes from a study of T cell responses to AZD1222 COVID-19 vaccine. Study-level findings and limits: Spike-specific TCRs gained breadth and depth after people received two AZD1222 doses. The donor group comprised mostly white British people and more females; the analysis possibly underestimated clonal diversity.

In regard to this clone: Its antigen is currently unknown.

The CDR3 totals 11 residues. Germline V lookup: CDR1 MNHEY, CDR2 SVGAGI. Trimming cost V 11 bases and J 3 bases, with 10 bases left between them. The analysis combined second doses at about 4 or about 12 weeks. Sequenced by immunoSEQ multiplex PCR; TCRdb stores in-frame clones only, minus some. The table shows about 40,000 clones, with 65% to 85% occurring only once. Sequenced material: peripheral blood, taken 28 days after the second AZD1222 dose. The chain has TRBV6-5 and TRBJ1-2, with unresolved D. The TCR was taken from an adult who received the AZD1222 COVID-19 vaccine. This CDR3 is CAGGVDYGYTF. In nucleotides, the CDR3 is TGTGCCGGCGGGGTTGACTATGGCTACACCTTC.